This passage covers 7 T cell receptor beta chains from one sample sequenced in a study of regulatory dendritic cells for organ transplantation. CFSE-labeled sorted T cells met regulatory or mature dendritic cells for 5 days. Their target antigens are unknown. Assay used: immunoSEQ multiplex PCR; TCRdb lists only in-frame clones, some missing. The sample records around 19,000 clones, roughly 88% being singletons. The sequenced material came from naive CD4+ T cells from blood cultured with regulatory dendritic cells. The subset here: CD45RA+ naive T cells. Receptors were obtained from a human donor in good health.

The chain joins TRBV5-5 to TRBJ2-1; TRBD2 aligns across 7 bases. The CDR3 contains 14 residues. V trimming: 5 bases; J trimming: 4 bases; junction bases outside the gene matches: 6. Germline CDR1 SGHKS, CDR2 YYEKEE (reference sequence). CDR3 nucleotide sequence: TGTGCCAGCAGTCTAGCGGCCGCTTACAATGAGCAGTTCTTC. Amino acids: CASSLAAAYNEQFF.

This sequence joins TRBV12-5 and TRBJ1-1; D gene ambiguous. Germline values: CDR1 LGHNT, CDR2 FRNRAP. The V gene lost 7 bases and the J gene lost 0 bases, with 12 bases spanning the gap. CDR3 length equals 14 residues. CDR3 DNA: TGTGCTAGTGCGGGAAGTAGCCTGAACACTGAAGCTTTCTTT. Protein product: CASAGSSLNTEAFF.

This clone has only one observation. This rearrangement joins TRBV27 to TRBJ2-1; no definite D call. The length of the CDR3 is 15 residues. CDR1 is MNHEY, CDR2 SMNVEV, per germline (reference sequence). V was shortened by 4 bases and J by 0 bases, with 10 bases between the two germline ends. In nucleotides, the CDR3 is TGTGCCAGCAGTTCAGCCCGGAGCTCCTACAATGAGCAGTTCTTC. Its protein is CASSSARSSYNEQFF.

This rearrangement joins TRBV18 to TRBJ2-5; 7 nucleotides match TRBD1. Trimming took 3 bases from V and 1 from J; bases not matched to a gene: 5. Germline V gene data show CDR1 as KGHSH and CDR2 as LQKENI. This CDR3 region has 15 residues. CDR3 sequence (DNA): TGTGCCAGCTCACCGTTGACAGGGAGCCAAGAGACCCAGTACTTC. It encodes CASSPLTGSQETQYF.

The chain links TRBV6-5 to TRBJ1-1; 8 bases map to TRBD1. The V and J ends lost 9 bases and 7 bases, in that order; junction bases with no gene match: 7. CDR1 is MNHEY and CDR2 is SVGAGI in the germline V gene. The length of the CDR3 is 12 residues. In DNA form, the CDR3 reads TGTGCCAGTGACAGGGGAGAAAATGAAGCTTTCTTT. This encodes CASDRGENEAFF.

The gene calls are TRBV19 and TRBJ1-5, with a tentative D call TRBD1 (5 bases). The CDR3 loop spans 14 amino acids. Germline CDR1 LNHDA, CDR2 SQIVND (reference sequence). The V end was cut by 2 bases, the J end by 7 bases, with 12 bases between. CDR3 protein: CASSISGGNQPQHF. In DNA form, the CDR3 reads TGTGCCAGTAGTATATCGGGGGGGAACCAGCCCCAGCATTTT.

Remarks on this clone: Other nucleotide sequences in the sample specify the same CDR3. The chain links TRBV27 to TRBJ2-5; D is uncertain. The ends were cut back, 5 bases at V and 4 bases at J, with 8 bases in the middle. Per germline, CDR1 MNHEY and CDR2 SMNVEV (reference sequence). The CDR3 runs 12 residues. CDR3 sequence (DNA): TGTGCCAGCAGTACCGTAGGAGAGACCCAGTACTTC. Residues: CASSTVGETQYF.